This TCR beta chain was captured in a study of blood T cell repertoires in COVID-19. Study in general: Sites in the United States, Italy and Spain provided acute and convalescent COVID-19 samples. PBMCs, B-cell-depleted T cells, or T cells provided the cDNA or gDNA that made up the material.

Original analysis: It was from reference gene primer amplification that nucleated cell counts were estimated. Clones were read by immunoSEQ multiplex PCR, and TCRdb kept only the in-frame ones, dropping some. For V, J and clone size, that table is used; D and trimming come from the DNA. This repertoire shows 300,000 or so clones, 85% to 90% found once; its top ten account for less than 3.5%. The CDR3 contains 15 residues. J was trimmed by 4 bases and V by 4 bases; bases with no gene match: 5. The germline V gene encodes CDR1 LGHDT and CDR2 YNNKEL (reference sequence). One Seattle source followed patients from active infection through their disease course.

The rearrangement links TRBV3-1 (or the pseudogene TRBV3-2) to TRBJ2-7, with 12 bases aligning to TRBD2. The clonotype comes from a woman aged 25 to 45 with COVID-19, enrolled during active disease. What was sequenced was peripheral blood. CDR3 DNA sequence: TGTGCCAGCAGCCTCCGGACTAGCGGGGAATACGAGCAGTACTTC. Amino acids: CASSLRTSGEYEQYF.